These 19 T cell receptor beta chains were sequenced from one sample in a study of OX40 agonist ivuxolimab in advanced cancers. This table comes from immunoSEQ multiplex PCR, and its TCRdb copy is limited to in-frame clones, with some not included. The sample lists approximately 13,000 clones, more than 85% occurring once. The sample in question was CD4+ or CD8+ T cells sorted from blood, obtained in a trial of the OX40 agonist ivuxolimab. The receptors originated from an adult with an advanced solid tumor such as melanoma, head and neck, liver or kidney cancer.

By frequency in the sample, this clone is medium-sized. The gene calls are TRBV6-6 and TRBJ1-1; D unclear. Germline CDR1 reads MNHNY; CDR2 reads SVGAGI (reference sequence). The germline V and J ends were trimmed by 0 bases and 0 bases, with 2 bases remaining between them. This CDR3 region has 13 residues. CDR3 loop: CASSYSMNTEAFF. The CDR3 DNA reads as TGTGCCAGCAGTTACTCGATGAACACTGAAGCTTTCTTT.

J is TRBJ2-2 and V is TRBV30; 7 bases align to TRBD1. The CDR3 sequence is 15 residues long. Trimming took 7 bases from V and 3 from J; bases not matched to a gene: 11. CDR1 is GTSNPN, CDR2 SVGIG, per germline (reference sequence). The CDR3 here is CASNQGDGDTGELFF. The CDR3, as DNA: TGTGCCTCGAATCAGGGGGATGGTGACACCGGGGAGCTGTTTTTT.

V usage is TRBV19 and J usage is TRBJ1-1; TRBD1 agrees at 11 bases. V was clipped by 1 base and J by 6 bases; unmatched bases: 1. Germline CDR1 and CDR2: LNHDA and SQIVND (reference sequence). The CDR3 is 14 amino acids. The CDR3 here is CASSIGTGGSEAFF. CDR3 sequence (DNA): TGTGCCAGTAGTATAGGGACAGGGGGCTCTGAAGCTTTCTTT.

The chain couples TRBV4-3 to TRBJ1-1; D not certain. Germline V gives CDR1 LGHNA, CDR2 YSLEER. CDR3 length equals 15 residues. The V end lost 0 bases, the J end lost 1 base, and 9 bases lay between the germline ends. The CDR3 nucleotides are TGCGCCAGCAGCCAAGATCCTATCCCGAACACTGAAGCTTTCTTT. Translating gives CASSQDPIPNTEAFF.

This rearrangement joins TRBV7-9 to TRBJ2-1; D may be TRBD1 (6 bases). Germline V gene sequence: CDR1 SEHNR, CDR2 FQNEAQ (reference sequence). V lost 5 bases and J lost 5, with 16 bases in between. The CDR3 length is 15 residues. CDR3 residues: CASSLLRQANNEQFF. The CDR3 coding sequence is TGTGCCAGCAGCCTTTTGAGACAGGCCAACAATGAGCAGTTCTTC.

The CDR3 spells CASSLGQGRDTDTQYF. In DNA form, the CDR3 reads TGCGCCAGCAGCTTGGGACAGGGAAGAGACACAGATACGCAGTATTTT. The rearrangement uses TRBV5-1 and TRBJ2-3, with 7 bases fitting TRBD1. Per germline, CDR1 SGHRS and CDR2 YFSETQ. The CDR3 length is 16 residues. V was pared by 0 bases and J by 2 bases, with 6 bases of the junction left unmatched.

The V call is TRBV7-9, the J call TRBJ2-7, with D perhaps TRBD2 (7 bases). Germline V lookup: CDR1 SEHNR, CDR2 FQNEAQ (reference sequence). V lost 5 bases, J lost 3 bases, and 17 bases lay in between. This CDR3 is built from 15 residues. In DNA form, the CDR3 reads TGTGCCAGCAGCCCAGGGGTAGCGGGCCACTACGAGCAGTACTTC. It encodes CASSPGVAGHYEQYF.

This chain links TRBV29-1 with TRBJ1-2; 10 bases match TRBD1. The junction had 7 bases not matched to a gene; V was cut back by 3 bases and J by 3 bases. Germline loops: CDR1 SQVTM, CDR2 ANQGSEA. The CDR3 runs 15 residues. The CDR3 nucleotides read TGCAGCGTTGATACGGGACAGGGGTTACACTATGGCTACACCTTC. Protein product: CSVDTGQGLHYGYTF. The full variable domain, in which reference TRBV29-1 and TRBJ1-2 provide the parts outside the CDR3, is SAVISQKPSRDICQRGTSLTIQCQVDSQVTMMFWYRQQPGQSLTLIATANQGSEATYESGFVIDKFPISRPNLTFSTLTVSNMSPEDSSIYLCSVDTGQGLHYGYTFGSGTRLTVV.

The J gene is TRBJ2-2, the V gene TRBV7-6; 8 bases are a match to TRBD2. Trimming at V came to 5 bases and at J to 5 bases, leaving 7 bases not matched to a gene. CDR3 length: 15 amino acids. Germline assignment: CDR1 SGHVS and CDR2 FNYEAQ. The CDR3 coding sequence is TGTGCCAGCAGCCCGGCGGGGGGAGGAACCGGGGAGCTGTTTTTT. Encoded protein: CASSPAGGGTGELFF.

This clone showed up just a few times. The chain uses TRBV2 and TRBJ1-5; D is ambiguous. Between the trimmed V and J ends, which lost 3 bases and 0 bases, there was a span of 6 bases. Germline CDR1 reads SNHLY; CDR2 reads FYNNEI. There are 14 residues in the CDR3. The CDR3 nucleotides are TGTGCCAGCAGTGAGGGAAATAGCAATCAGCCCCAGCATTTT. Translation gives CASSEGNSNQPQHF.

The rearrangement joins TRBV7-2 to TRBJ2-5, with 7 bases aligning to TRBD2. Germline assignment: CDR1 SGHTA and CDR2 FQGNSA. The V gene end was trimmed by 1 base and the J gene end by 1 base; junction bases not matched to a gene: 6. The CDR3 spans 16 residues. The CDR3 is CASSLEPAGLQETQYF. CDR3 in DNA: TGTGCCAGCAGCTTAGAGCCAGCGGGGCTCCAAGAGACCCAGTACTTC.

The rearrangement links TRBV5-4 to TRBJ2-7, with 9 bases matching TRBD1. J was trimmed by 1 base and V by 1 base; bases with no gene match: 9. Germline lookup yields CDR1 SGHNT and CDR2 YYREEE (reference sequence). The CDR3 runs 17 residues. CDR3 bases: TGTGCCAGCAGCTTGTACGGGACAGGGCTTAGGTCCTACGAGCAGTACTTC. As protein: CASSLYGTGLRSYEQYF.

V gene TRBV6-1 combines with J gene TRBJ2-2; 13 bases fit TRBD2. Losses at the gene ends were 5 bases for V and 6 bases for J; bases not matched to a gene: 3. Germline CDR1 MNHNS, CDR2 SASEGT. This CDR3 comprises 15 residues. CDR3 bases: TGTGCCAGCAGTCGGACTAGCGGGGGTTCCGGGGAGCTGTTTTTT. Translated: CASSRTSGGSGELFF.

By frequency in the sample, this clone is medium-sized. The V call is TRBV11-2, the J call TRBJ1-2; D call uncertain. The CDR3 is 14 amino acids. The germline CDR1 and CDR2 sequences are SGHAT and FQNNGV. V lost 5 bases and J lost 5, with 15 bases in between. DNA for the CDR3: TGTGCCAGCAGCCCCCAGACCACCTCATATGGCTACACCTTC. Its protein is CASSPQTTSYGYTF.

This clone was seen just once. This chain joins TRBV29-1 and TRBJ1-1; D is possibly TRBD1 (5 bases). The V gene's germline CDR1 is SQVTM and CDR2 ANQGSEA. The CDR3 loop spans 12 amino acids. V lost 5 bases and J lost 4, with 11 bases in between. The CDR3 protein is CSVSSGATEAFF. DNA for the CDR3: TGCAGCGTTTCCTCCGGGGCCACTGAAGCTTTCTTT.

V usage is TRBV27 and J usage is TRBJ1-2, with 8 bases fitting TRBD1. CDR1 MNHEY and CDR2 SMNVEV come from the germline V gene (reference sequence). The CDR3 has 15 residues. V lost 4 bases to trimming and J lost 6 bases; unmatched junction nucleotides: 10. In nucleotides, the CDR3 is TGTGCCAGCAGTTCCTCGGACAGGGTGTTGGATGGCTACACCTTC. It translates to CASSSSDRVLDGYTF.

V is TRBV6-5 and J is TRBJ2-7; either TRBD1 or TRBD2 may supply D (5 bases each). V lost 10 bases, J lost 2 bases, and 12 bases lay in between. The CDR3 is made up of 12 amino acids. Germline V gene data show CDR1 as MNHEY and CDR2 as SVGAGI. CDR3 protein: CATRDPPYEQYF. CDR3 nucleotides: TGTGCCACCCGGGACCCACCCTACGAGCAGTACTTC.

The J gene is TRBJ1-5, the V gene TRBV2; TRBD1 agrees at 7 bases. Germline V gene lookup returns CDR1 SNHLY and CDR2 FYNNEI. V shed 2 bases, J shed 7 bases, and the junction held 8 bases outside the gene matches. The length of the CDR3 is 15 residues. For the CDR3, the DNA is TGTGCCAGCAGTGAAAACGTAGGGGGCGGGCAGCCCCAGCATTTT. Its protein is CASSENVGGGQPQHF.

This clone was seen a few times. The rearrangement links TRBV10-3 to TRBJ1-4; maybe TRBD1 (5 bases). Deletions cut 0 bases from V and 7 bases from J, with 18 bases between. Per the germline V gene, CDR1 is ENHRY and CDR2 is SYGVKD. The CDR3 runs to 17 residues. The CDR3, as DNA: TGTGCCATCAGTGAGTCGTTTCCGGGGGAGGGTGGTGAAAAACTGTTTTTT. The encoded protein is CAISESFPGEGGEKLFF.